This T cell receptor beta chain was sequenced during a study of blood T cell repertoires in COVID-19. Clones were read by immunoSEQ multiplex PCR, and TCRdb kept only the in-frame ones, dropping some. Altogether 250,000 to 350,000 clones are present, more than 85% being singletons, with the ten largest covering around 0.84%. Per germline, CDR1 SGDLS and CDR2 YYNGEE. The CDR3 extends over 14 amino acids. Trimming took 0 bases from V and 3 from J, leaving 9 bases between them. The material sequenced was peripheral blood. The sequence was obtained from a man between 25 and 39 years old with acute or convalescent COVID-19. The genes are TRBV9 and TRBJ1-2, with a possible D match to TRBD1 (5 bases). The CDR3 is CASSVETADYGYTF. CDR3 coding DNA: TGTGCCAGCAGCGTAGAGACAGCTGACTATGGCTACACCTTC.